These T cell receptor beta chains were read from a single sample in a study of response to subunit inactivated influenza vaccine. In TCRdb, the RT-PCR reads were re-called with MiXCR into one record per CDR3 protein. Found here are hundreds of thousands of distinct CDR3 sequences, 16% of them singletons; the top ten hold approximately 3%. The source was CD4+ T cells sorted from PBMCs, collected roughly 24 months after vaccination. The origin of the receptors is a man aged 50 to 75 who received an inactivated influenza vaccine. Each CDR3 is given with its conserved first and last residue. D genes are given only for firm matches. Where a row states a size, it is once, few, many or the class of an expanded clone; other rows omit it.

j_gene | v_gene | abundance | len | d_gene | CDR3aa | CDR3nt
TRBJ2-7 | TRBV18 | NA | 13 | NA | CASSPVQVYEQYF | TGTGCCAGCTCACCGGTACAGGTCTACGAGCAGTACTTC
TRBJ2-7 | TRBV28 | many | 15 | TRBD2 | CASSSRWRTSGSKYF | TGTGCCAGCAGTTCACGCTGGAGGACTAGCGGGAGTAAGTACTTC
TRBJ2-2 | TRBV20-1 | few | 12 | NA | CSASSRAGELFF | TGCAGTGCTAGCAGTAGGGCCGGGGAGCTGTTTTTT
TRBJ1-1 | TRBV4-3 | NA | 15 | NA | CASSQRPRAGTEAFF | TGCGCCAGCAGCCAAAGGCCAAGGGCCGGCACTGAAGCTTTCTTT
TRBJ2-1 | TRBV9 | NA | 15 | NA | CASSVVQAGLNEQFF | TGTGCCAGCAGCGTAGTACAGGCAGGGCTCAATGAGCAGTTCTTC
TRBJ2-5 | TRBV28 | NA | 13 | NA | CASRDHLQETQYF | TGTGCCAGCAGAGACCACCTACAAGAGACCCAGTACTTC
TRBJ1-1 | TRBV7-8 | many | 14 | NA | CASSLGQKYTEAFF | TGTGCCAGCAGCTTAGGACAGAAATACACTGAAGCTTTCTTT
TRBJ2-7 | TRBV28 | few | 14 | TRBD1 | CASTPGGSAYEQYF | TGTGCCAGCACCCCAGGGGGTTCGGCCTACGAGCAGTACTTC
TRBJ2-1 | TRBV28 | NA | 11 | NA | CASRGLYEQFF | TGTGCCAGCAGGGGCCTGTATGAGCAGTTCTTC
TRBJ2-2 | TRBV12-3/TRBV12-4 | NA | 21 | TRBD1 | CASSFDFVGSWDRVLPGELFF | TGTGCCAGCAGTTTTGACTTCGTGGGGTCATGGGACAGGGTGCTTCCCGGGGAGCTGTTTTTT
TRBJ2-3 | TRBV5-1 | NA | 14 | NA | CASSTRTNTDTQYF | TGCGCCAGCAGTACCCGGACTAACACAGATACGCAGTATTTT
TRBJ2-3 | TRBV10-3 | few | 12 | NA | CAISESADTQYF | TGTGCCATCAGTGAGTCAGCGGATACGCAGTATTTT
TRBJ2-5 | TRBV5-1 | few | 14 | NA | CASSPTSSPETQYF | TGCGCCAGCAGCCCTACTAGCAGCCCGGAGACCCAGTACTTC
TRBJ1-2 | TRBV6-1 | NA | 13 | NA | CASRDGRIYGYTF | TGTGCCAGCAGGGATGGACGGATCTATGGCTACACCTTC
TRBJ1-5 | TRBV20-1 | NA | 15 | TRBD1 | CSARPQDRVFQPQHF | TGCAGTGCTAGACCTCAGGACAGGGTATTTCAGCCCCAGCATTTT
TRBJ2-7 | TRBV20-1 | NA | 13 | NA | CSARPLLAYEQYF | TGCAGTGCTAGGCCCTTGCTCGCTTACGAGCAGTACTTC
TRBJ2-1 | TRBV20-1 | few | 16 | NA | CSARVGGSYSYNEQFF | TGCAGTGCTAGGGTGGGGGGCTCATACTCCTACAATGAGCAGTTCTTC
TRBJ2-1 | TRBV5-5 | many | 15 | NA | CASSLEIGTYNEQFF | TGTGCCAGCAGCTTGGAAATAGGAACCTACAATGAGCAGTTCTTC
TRBJ2-2 | TRBV5-1 | few | 13 | TRBD1 | CASMDRENGELFF | TGCGCCAGCATGGACAGGGAAAACGGGGAGCTGTTTTTT
TRBJ2-3 | TRBV20-1 | few | 14 | NA | CSAIDLHNTDTQYF | TGCAGTGCAATAGACCTCCATAACACAGATACGCAGTATTTT
TRBJ1-3 | TRBV29-1 | NA | 13 | NA | CSVVWNTGNTIYF | TGCAGCGTTGTTTGGAATACTGGAAACACCATATATTTT
TRBJ1-5 | TRBV4-3 | few | 15 | TRBD1 | CASSQYRGHNQPQHF | TGCGCCAGCAGCCAATACAGGGGGCACAATCAGCCCCAGCATTTT
TRBJ2-5 | TRBV5-5 | NA | 16 | NA | CASSPNNGLGQETQYF | TGTGCCAGCAGCCCGAATAACGGGTTGGGCCAAGAGACCCAGTACTTC
TRBJ2-6 | TRBV18 | few | 14 | NA | CASSPISGANVLTF | TGTGCCAGCTCGCCAATCTCTGGGGCCAACGTCCTGACTTTC
TRBJ1-2 | TRBV30 | NA | 13 | NA | CACSRDVVTGYTF | TGTGCCTGCTCCCGGGACGTGGTTACTGGCTACACCTTC
TRBJ2-7 | TRBV4-1 | many | 17 | NA | CASSQDGRGGNSYEQYF | TGCGCCAGCAGCCAAGATGGTCGGGGCGGCAACTCCTACGAGCAGTACTTC
TRBJ2-1 | TRBV20-1 | NA | 16 | NA | CSARPKSGGRYNEQFF | TGCAGTGCCCGTCCAAAGTCAGGAGGGAGATACAATGAGCAGTTCTTC
TRBJ2-1 | TRBV6-6 | few | 12 | NA | CASSTQGGEQFF | TGTGCCAGCAGTACTCAGGGGGGTGAGCAGTTCTTC
TRBJ2-3 | TRBV29-1 | few | 13 | TRBD2 | CSALPAGVDTQYF | TGCAGCGCTCTCCCGGCGGGGGTAGATACGCAGTATTTT
TRBJ2-5 | TRBV20-1 | NA | 14 | NA | CSASWAGPQETQYF | TGCAGTGCTAGTTGGGCAGGCCCACAAGAGACCCAGTACTTC
TRBJ2-1 | TRBV7-9 | NA | 16 | NA | CASSQGRFFPAGKQFF | TGTGCCAGCAGCCAGGGACGGTTTTTTCCGGCGGGGAAGCAGTTCTTC
TRBJ1-5 | TRBV7-8 | NA | 14 | TRBD1 | CASSFDRAGQPQHF | TGTGCCAGCAGCTTCGACAGGGCCGGTCAGCCCCAGCATTTT
TRBJ2-1 | TRBV7-8 | NA | 14 | NA | CASSPRVVYNEQFF | TGTGCCAGCAGCCCGAGGGTCGTATACAATGAGCAGTTCTTC
TRBJ2-1 | TRBV20-1 | NA | 15 | NA | CSAQRPGLSYNEQFF | TGCAGTGCTCAACGCCCTGGACTTTCTTACAATGAGCAGTTCTTC
TRBJ1-2 | TRBV5-1 | NA | 15 | TRBD1 | CASSTDRGRTHGYTF | TGCGCCAGCAGCACGGACAGGGGGAGAACTCATGGCTACACCTTC
TRBJ2-3 | TRBV29-1 | NA | 15 | TRBD2 | CSVGYSGGAGDTQYF | TGCAGCGTTGGATATAGCGGGGGGGCAGGAGATACGCAGTATTTT
TRBJ2-2 | TRBV27 | NA | 14 | TRBD1 | CASTRQGSGGELFF | TGTGCCAGCACCCGACAGGGGAGTGGCGGGGAGCTGTTTTTT
TRBJ1-5 | TRBV6-5 | NA | 17 | NA | CASSYSGSRYSNQPQHF | TGTGCCAGCAGTTACTCTGGCAGCCGATATAGCAATCAGCCCCAGCATTTT
TRBJ2-1 | TRBV11-2 | few | 17 | NA | CASSLVIGGGQFDEQFF | TGTGCCAGCAGCTTAGTCATAGGGGGTGGTCAATTTGATGAGCAGTTCTTC
TRBJ2-3 | TRBV12-3/TRBV12-4 | many | 13 | NA | CASSLGTTDTQYF | TGTGCCAGCAGTCTCGGGACCACAGATACGCAGTATTTT
TRBJ2-5 | TRBV20-1 | once | 15 | NA | CSAPIPTSNQETQYF | TGCAGTGCTCCAATCCCCACTAGCAACCAAGAGACCCAGTACTTC
TRBJ1-5 | TRBV28 | few | 17 | TRBD1 | CASRTGTGKVGNQPQHF | TGTGCCAGCAGGACCGGGACAGGGAAGGTGGGCAATCAGCCCCAGCATTTT
TRBJ2-2 | TRBV28 | NA | 22 | TRBD2 | CASSSVVSSVTSGRAGGGELFF | TGTGCCAGCAGTTCCGTCGTCTCCTCCGTAACTAGCGGGAGGGCCGGTGGCGGGGAGCTGTTTTTT
TRBJ2-3 | TRBV5-1 | few | 15 | NA | CASSLDRGRADTQYF | TGCGCCAGCAGCTTGGATCGGGGTAGGGCAGATACGCAGTATTTT
TRBJ2-3 | TRBV10-3 | few | 14 | NA | CAISVAGYTDTQYF | TGTGCCATCAGTGTGGCAGGATACACAGATACGCAGTATTTT
TRBJ2-3 | TRBV5-1 | few | 17 | TRBD2 | CASSFLGTSGTTDTQYF | TGCGCCAGCAGCTTCTTAGGGACTAGCGGGACCACAGATACGCAGTATTTT
TRBJ2-7 | TRBV30 | NA | 14 | NA | CAWSVGGVSYEQYF | TGTGCCTGGAGTGTTGGTGGGGTTTCCTACGAGCAGTACTTC
TRBJ2-3 | TRBV5-1 | few | 15 | TRBD2 | CASRTSGVRTDTQYF | TGCGCCAGCAGGACTAGCGGGGTGAGAACAGATACGCAGTATTTT
TRBJ2-7 | TRBV5-1 | NA | 14 | TRBD1 | CASRPGQSLYEQYF | TGCGCCAGCAGACCGGGACAGAGCCTCTACGAGCAGTACTTC
TRBJ2-5 | TRBV5-1 | few | 14 | NA | CASSPSRPAETQYF | TGCGCCAGCAGCCCCTCGCGGCCGGCAGAGACCCAGTACTTC
TRBJ2-7 | TRBV6-2/TRBV6-3 | NA | 11 | NA | CASYEDGEQYF | TGTGCCAGCTACGAGGACGGCGAGCAGTACTTC
TRBJ2-1 | TRBV10-3 | NA | 13 | TRBD1 | CAIKDREYVEQFF | TGTGCCATCAAGGACAGGGAATATGTTGAGCAGTTCTTC
TRBJ1-5 | TRBV20-1 | NA | 16 | NA | CSARDAMAGAYQPQHF | TGCAGTGCTAGAGATGCGATGGCAGGGGCATATCAGCCCCAGCATTTT
TRBJ2-5 | TRBV20-1 | NA | 14 | TRBD2 | CSAPGLAGGETQYF | TGCAGTGCCCCGGGACTAGCGGGAGGAGAGACCCAGTACTTC
TRBJ1-2 | TRBV12-3/TRBV12-4 | many | 12 | NA | CASSFPGYGYTF | TGTGCCAGCAGTTTTCCAGGATATGGCTACACCTTC
TRBJ2-3 | TRBV20-1 | many | 16 | NA | CSARDSHRSSTDTQYF | TGCAGTGCTAGAGATAGTCACCGGTCTAGCACAGATACGCAGTATTTT
TRBJ2-5 | TRBV5-5 | few | 14 | NA | CASYDWQGSVTQYF | TGTGCCAGCTATGACTGGCAGGGTAGCGTGACCCAGTACTTC
TRBJ2-3 | TRBV12-3/TRBV12-4 | few | 13 | NA | CASSLGTGDTQYF | TGTGCCAGCAGCCTAGGGACGGGTGATACGCAGTATTTT
TRBJ1-2 | TRBV4-2 | few | 15 | NA | CASSQDIPPLGGYTF | TGTGCCAGCAGCCAAGACATCCCCCCTCTCGGCGGCTACACCTTC